The source of this T cell receptor (beta chain) is a study of control samples from healthy donors and cancer patients. Using immunoSEQ multiplex PCR, the repertoire was profiled, and TCRdb retains in-frame clones only, with some absent. The data contain about 190,000 clones, about 90% of them seen just once; the ten biggest clones take up less than 2%. The germline CDR1 and CDR2 sequences are SGHDT and YYEEEE. This CDR3 has 15 amino acids. Trimming stripped 4 bases from V and 5 bases from J, with 13 bases between. This sequence was found in a man aged 25 to 45 in good health. V gene TRBV5-6 combines with J gene TRBJ1-6, with D possibly being TRBD1 (6 bases). The sample consisted of blood. The DNA of the CDR3 is TGTGCCAGCAGCCCTGTTGACAGGAATAATTCACCCCTCCACTTT. This translates into CASSPVDRNNSPLHF.